These 18 T cell receptor beta chains came from one sample sequenced in a study of cytomegalovirus exposure and HLA in healthy donors. The study ran its PCR with 60 Vbeta and 13 Jbeta primers. Some clones are missing from TCRdb's copy, which holds only in-frame ones; the method was immunoSEQ multiplex PCR. The sample has approximately 150,000 clones; roughly two thirds are singletons. The sample taken for sequencing was PBMCs. The origin of the receptors is a woman aged 25 to 39 in good health and CMV-seronegative.

The chain is built from TRBV7-2 and TRBJ1-6; D might be TRBD1 (5 bases). Looked up from germline, CDR1 is SGHTA and CDR2 is FQGNSA. The CDR3 is 14 residues long. The V end was cut by 5 bases, the J end by 9 bases, with 14 bases between. The CDR3 bases are TGTGCCAGCAGCGGGGGGGTGGTCGGTTCACCCCTCCACTTT. It yields the protein CASSGGVVGSPLHF.

The rearrangement links TRBV9 to TRBJ2-3; D may be TRBD2 (6 bases). Germline CDR1 SGDLS, CDR2 YYNGEE. Trimming pared 5 bases from V and 2 bases from J, leaving 15 bases between. This CDR3 comprises 15 residues. CDR3 bases: TGTGCCAGCAGGGAGGGACCCGAAAACACAGATACGCAGTATTTT. Its protein product is CASREGPENTDTQYF.

In its sample, this clone was seen a few times. The genes are TRBV13 and TRBJ1-6; 7 bases map to TRBD1. Germline V CDR1 and CDR2: PRHDT, FYEKMQ (reference sequence). The CDR3 covers 15 residues. J gave up 7 bases and V 6 bases, and 9 bases lay outside the gene matches. Here the CDR3 reads CASRVFGTENSPLHF. Written as DNA, the CDR3 is TGTGCCAGCAGGGTGTTCGGGACAGAGAATTCACCCCTCCACTTT.

J is TRBJ1-3 and V is TRBV6-5; D is uncertain. From germline, CDR1 is MNHEY and CDR2 SVGAGI. The CDR3 sequence is 11 residues long. V gave up 6 bases and J gave up 7 bases, with 7 bases separating them. This CDR3 reads CASSHGNTIYF. CDR3 DNA sequence: TGTGCCAGCAGCCACGGTAACACCATATATTTT.

This clone was picked up a small number of times. The chain links TRBV7-3 to TRBJ2-4, with 8 bases identical to TRBD2. The CDR3 spans 13 residues. The V segment lost 4 bases and the J segment 5 bases; nucleotides outside the gene matches: 1. Germline CDR1 SGHTA, CDR2 FQGTGA. CDR3 in amino acids: CASSSREENIQYF. DNA for the CDR3: TGTGCCAGCAGCTCGCGGGAGGAAAACATTCAGTACTTC.

CDR3 sequence reads: CASSIRQMANIQYF. For the CDR3, the DNA is TGTGCCAGTAGTATAAGACAGATGGCGAACATTCAGTACTTC. This rearrangement joins TRBV19 to TRBJ2-4; D possibly corresponds to TRBD1 (5 bases). The CDR3 has 14 amino acids. Trimming removed 2 bases from V and 7 bases from J, with 12 bases in between. The V gene's germline CDR1 is LNHDA and CDR2 SQIVND (reference sequence).

Only one count was recorded for this clone. The V gene is TRBV30, the J gene TRBJ2-2; perhaps TRBD2 as D (6 bases). Trimming cost V 8 bases and J 1 base, with 23 bases left between them. The CDR3 contains 17 residues. Germline V lookup: CDR1 GTSNPN, CDR2 SVGIG (reference sequence). The CDR3 is CAGSEWARGRNTGELFF. The CDR3 coding sequence is TGTGCCGGTAGCGAATGGGCGCGGGGCCGGAACACCGGGGAGCTGTTTTTT.

The chain links TRBV5-1 to TRBJ2-2; 7 bases match TRBD2. The germline V gene encodes CDR1 SGHRS and CDR2 YFSETQ. The V segment lost 4 bases and the J segment 3 bases; nucleotides outside the gene matches: 9. The CDR3 sequence is 16 residues long. Written as DNA, the CDR3 is TGCGCCAGCAGCCCGTTAGGGCTAGCGGACACCGGGGAGCTGTTTTTT. The encoded protein is CASSPLGLADTGELFF.

This clone was detected a few times. The chain joins TRBV4-3 to TRBJ1-4; D remains ambiguous. V dropped 2 bases and J dropped 4 bases, with 17 bases sitting between them. Germline V CDR1 and CDR2: LGHNA, YSLEER. CDR3 length: 17 residues. The CDR3 spells CASSQHSRRRLNEKLFF. CDR3 nucleotide sequence: TGCGCCAGCAGCCAACATTCCCGACGTCGACTTAATGAAAAACTGTTTTTT.

This chain links TRBV29-1 with TRBJ2-7, with D maybe TRBD2 (6 bases). Trimming took off 7 bases at V and 2 bases at J, with 15 bases between the two ends. Germline V gene sequence: CDR1 SQVTM, CDR2 ANQGSEA. The CDR3 sequence is 13 residues long. This CDR3 reads CSGSTGTPYEQYF. The CDR3 region has the DNA TGCAGCGGTAGTACCGGGACTCCCTACGAGCAGTACTTC.

The J gene is TRBJ2-2, the V gene TRBV7-2; no clear D gene. Germline CDR1 and CDR2: SGHTA and FQGNSA. The CDR3 consists of 14 residues. The V gene lost 1 base and the J gene lost 4 bases, with 7 bases spanning the gap. CDR3 residues: CASSLGLLTGELFF. The CDR3 DNA reads as TGTGCCAGCAGCTTAGGTCTTCTCACCGGGGAGCTGTTTTTT.

This sequence joins TRBV7-9 and TRBJ2-7, with no clear D. Trimming took off 4 bases at V and 6 bases at J, with 10 bases between the two ends. This CDR3 region has 12 residues. CDR1 and CDR2 (germline): SEHNR, FQNEAQ (reference sequence). In DNA form, the CDR3 reads TGTGCCAGCAGCTGGAGACCGGCCGAGCAGTACTTC. Amino acids: CASSWRPAEQYF.

The CDR3 is CASSLSPEYEQYF. CDR3 DNA sequence: TGTGCCAGCAGCTTATCTCCGGAGTACGAGCAGTACTTC. V usage is TRBV7-2 and J usage is TRBJ2-7; no reliable D call. Trimming shortened V by 2 bases and J by 4 bases, and 9 bases separated the two germline ends. This CDR3 is built from 13 residues. Looked up from germline, CDR1 is SGHTA and CDR2 is FQGNSA. Full variable domain (outside the CDR3, taken from reference TRBV7-2 and TRBJ2-7): GAGVSQSPSNKVTEKGKDVELRCDPISGHTALYWYRQSLGQGLEFLIYFQGNSAPDKSGLPSDRFSAERTGGSVSTLTIQRTQQEDSAVYLCASSLSPEYEQYFGPGTRLTVT.

The chain joins TRBV6-5 to TRBJ2-3; TRBD2 aligns across 13 bases. This CDR3 is built from 15 residues. The V gene's germline CDR1 is MNHEY and CDR2 SVGAGI. Germline trimming cut 6 bases from V and 2 bases from J; bases unmatched to any gene: 2. The CDR3 here is CASRGLAGNTDTQYF. In nucleotides, the CDR3 is TGTGCCAGCAGGGGACTAGCGGGAAACACAGATACGCAGTATTTT.

The chain has TRBV9 and TRBJ2-6; 7 bases are a match to TRBD2. CDR3 length: 16 amino acids. Per the germline V gene, CDR1 is SGDLS and CDR2 is YYNGEE. The ends lost 4 bases at V and 1 base at J; junction bases unmatched: 5. The CDR3 region has the DNA TGTGCCAGCAGCCCCTGGGGGGGTTCTGGGGCCAACGTCCTGACTTTC. Its protein product is CASSPWGGSGANVLTF.

The chain couples TRBV6-6 to TRBJ2-2; weak D call: TRBD2 (6 bases). CDR3 length equals 13 residues. Germline V CDR1 and CDR2: MNHNY, SVGAGI (reference sequence). In DNA form, the CDR3 reads TGTGTCGGCGGGGAGCCGAACACCGGGGAGCTGTTTTTT. Translated: CVGGEPNTGELFF.

The CDR3 protein is CSVEPPGQVYEQYF. DNA of the CDR3: TGCAGCGTAGAGCCCCCGGGACAAGTCTACGAGCAGTACTTC. The chain recombines TRBV29-1 with TRBJ2-7, with D perhaps matching TRBD1 (6 bases). Germline values: CDR1 SQVTM, CDR2 ANQGSEA. The CDR3 totals 14 residues. V was trimmed by 6 bases and J by 3 bases, leaving 18 bases between them.

This clone has a single count. The chain is built from TRBV7-2 and TRBJ2-7; the match to TRBD2 covers 13 bases. This CDR3 spans 18 amino acids. Germline CDR1 and CDR2: SGHTA and FQGNSA. J was trimmed by 2 bases and V by 4 bases; bases with no gene match: 11. For the CDR3, the DNA is TGTGCCAGCAGCTGGCGCCGTGGGACTAGCGGGAAAACCTACGAGCAGTACTTC. Protein sequence: CASSWRRGTSGKTYEQYF.